This TCR beta chain was profiled in a study of technical replicates of blood from a handful of donors. Assay used: immunoSEQ multiplex PCR; TCRdb lists only in-frame clones, some missing. Of some 87,000 clones listed, approximately 91% are singletons. The CDR3 contains 13 residues. Germline loops: CDR1 GTSNPN, CDR2 SVGIG (reference sequence). The ends were cut back, 4 bases at V and 0 bases at J, with 7 bases in the middle. The chain carries TRBV30 and TRBJ1-5; no firm D call. Specimen: T cells isolated from PBMCs. This sequence was found in a human donor in good health. For the CDR3, the DNA is TGTGCCTGGACACTATATAGCAATCAGCCCCAGCATTTT. This translates into CAWTLYSNQPQHF.